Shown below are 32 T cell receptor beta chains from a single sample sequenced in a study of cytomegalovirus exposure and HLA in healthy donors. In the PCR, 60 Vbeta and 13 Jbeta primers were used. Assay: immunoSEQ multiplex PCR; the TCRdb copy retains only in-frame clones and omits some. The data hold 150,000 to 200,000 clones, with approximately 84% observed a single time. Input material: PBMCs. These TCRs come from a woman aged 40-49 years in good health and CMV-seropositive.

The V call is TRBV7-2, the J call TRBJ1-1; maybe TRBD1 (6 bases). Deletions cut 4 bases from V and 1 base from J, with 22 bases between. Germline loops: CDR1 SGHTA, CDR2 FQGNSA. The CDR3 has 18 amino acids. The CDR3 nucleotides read TGTGCCAGCAGCTCACCCTTCGCTCGGGGGGCCCAGAACACTGAAGCTTTCTTT. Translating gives CASSSPFARGAQNTEAFF.

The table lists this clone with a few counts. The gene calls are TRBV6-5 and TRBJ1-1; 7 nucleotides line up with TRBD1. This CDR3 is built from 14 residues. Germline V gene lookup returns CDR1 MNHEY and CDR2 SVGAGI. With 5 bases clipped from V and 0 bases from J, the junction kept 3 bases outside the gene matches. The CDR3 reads CASSLDRVNTEAFF. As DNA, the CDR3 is TGTGCCAGCAGTCTCGACAGGGTGAACACTGAAGCTTTCTTT.

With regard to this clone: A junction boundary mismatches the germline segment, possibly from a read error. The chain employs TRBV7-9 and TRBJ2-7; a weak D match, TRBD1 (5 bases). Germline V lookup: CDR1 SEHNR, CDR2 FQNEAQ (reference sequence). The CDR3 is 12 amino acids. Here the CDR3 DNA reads TGTTCCAGCAGCCACGACAGCTACGAGCAGTACTTC. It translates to CSSSHDSYEQYF. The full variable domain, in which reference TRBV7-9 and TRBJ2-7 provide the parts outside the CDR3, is DTGVSQNPRHKITKRGQNVTFRCDPISEHNRLYWYRQTLGQGPEFLTYFQNEAQLEKSRLLSDRFSAERPKGSFSTLEIQRTEQGDSAMYLCSSSHDSYEQYFGPGTRLTVT.

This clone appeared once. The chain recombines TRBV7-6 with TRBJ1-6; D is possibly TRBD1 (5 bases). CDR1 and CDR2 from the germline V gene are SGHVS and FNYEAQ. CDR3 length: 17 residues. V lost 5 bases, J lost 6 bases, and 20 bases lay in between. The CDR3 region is CASSPLSEGRINSPLHF. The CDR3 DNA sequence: TGTGCCAGCAGCCCCCTCTCGGAGGGACGGATTAATTCACCCCTCCACTTT.

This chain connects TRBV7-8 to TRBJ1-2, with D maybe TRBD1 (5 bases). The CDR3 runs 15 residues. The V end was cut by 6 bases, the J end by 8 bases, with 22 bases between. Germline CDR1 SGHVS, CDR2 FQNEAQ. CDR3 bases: TGTGCCAGCAGTTCCGCGGGGACCTCCGCGGAGGGCTACACCTTC. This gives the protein CASSSAGTSAEGYTF.

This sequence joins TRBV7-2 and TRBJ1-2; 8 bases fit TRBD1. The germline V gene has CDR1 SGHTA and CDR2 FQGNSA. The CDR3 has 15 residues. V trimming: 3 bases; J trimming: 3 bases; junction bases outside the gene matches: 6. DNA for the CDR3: TGTGCCAGCAGCTTCTCCAGGGGGCTTTACTATGGCTACACCTTC. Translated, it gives CASSFSRGLYYGYTF.

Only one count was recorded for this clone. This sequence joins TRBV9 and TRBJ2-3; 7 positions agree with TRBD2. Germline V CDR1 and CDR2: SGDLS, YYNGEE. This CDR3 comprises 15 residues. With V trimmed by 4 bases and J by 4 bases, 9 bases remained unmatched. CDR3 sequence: CASSLSGAGADTQYF. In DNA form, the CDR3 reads TGTGCCAGCAGCTTAAGCGGGGCGGGCGCAGATACGCAGTATTTT.

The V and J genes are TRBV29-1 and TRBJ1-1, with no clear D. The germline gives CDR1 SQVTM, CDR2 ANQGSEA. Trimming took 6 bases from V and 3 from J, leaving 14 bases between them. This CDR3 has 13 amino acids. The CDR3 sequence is CSVRPGLYTEAFF. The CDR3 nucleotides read TGCAGCGTCCGTCCAGGCCTATACACTGAAGCTTTCTTT.

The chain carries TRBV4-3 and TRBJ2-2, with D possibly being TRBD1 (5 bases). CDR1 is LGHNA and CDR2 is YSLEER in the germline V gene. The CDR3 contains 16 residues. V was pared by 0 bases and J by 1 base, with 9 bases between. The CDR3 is CASSQDDRGNTGELFF. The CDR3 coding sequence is TGCGCCAGCAGCCAAGATGATAGGGGGAACACCGGGGAGCTGTTTTTT.

The CDR3 sequence is CAWSPRTGTTTQGQPQHF. The CDR3 coding sequence is TGTGCCTGGAGTCCCCGGACAGGGACTACCACACAGGGCCAGCCCCAGCATTTT. The chain is built from TRBV30 and TRBJ1-5; the match to TRBD1 covers 8 bases. V lost 2 bases to trimming and J lost 7 bases; unmatched junction nucleotides: 19. The CDR3 spans 18 residues. Per the germline V gene, CDR1 is GTSNPN and CDR2 is SVGIG (reference sequence).

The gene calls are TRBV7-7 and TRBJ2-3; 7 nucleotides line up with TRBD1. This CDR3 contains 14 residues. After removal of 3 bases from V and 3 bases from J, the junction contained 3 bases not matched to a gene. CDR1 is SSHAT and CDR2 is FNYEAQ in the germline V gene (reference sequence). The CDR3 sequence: CASSLDRITDTQYF. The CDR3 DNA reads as TGTGCCAGCAGCTTGGACAGGATAACAGATACGCAGTATTTT.

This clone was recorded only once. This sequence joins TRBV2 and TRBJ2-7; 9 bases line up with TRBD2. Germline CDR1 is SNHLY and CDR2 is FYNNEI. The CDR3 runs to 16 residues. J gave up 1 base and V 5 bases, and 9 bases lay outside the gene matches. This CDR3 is CASSQSSGGKSYEQYF. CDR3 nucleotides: TGTGCCAGCAGTCAATCGAGCGGGGGGAAGTCCTACGAGCAGTACTTC.

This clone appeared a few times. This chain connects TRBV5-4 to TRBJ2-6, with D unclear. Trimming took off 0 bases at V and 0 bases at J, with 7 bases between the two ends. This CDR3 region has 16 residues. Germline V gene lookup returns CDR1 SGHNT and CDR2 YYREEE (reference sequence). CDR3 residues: CASSLVTFSGANVLTF. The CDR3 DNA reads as TGTGCCAGCAGCTTGGTTACATTCTCTGGGGCCAACGTCCTGACTTTC.

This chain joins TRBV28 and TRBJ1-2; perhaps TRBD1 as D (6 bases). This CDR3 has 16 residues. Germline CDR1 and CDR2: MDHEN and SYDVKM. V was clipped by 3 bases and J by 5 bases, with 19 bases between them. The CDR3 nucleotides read TGTGCCAGCAGTTTTTCGGGACACTCAAAACGATATGGCTACACCTTC. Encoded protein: CASSFSGHSKRYGYTF.

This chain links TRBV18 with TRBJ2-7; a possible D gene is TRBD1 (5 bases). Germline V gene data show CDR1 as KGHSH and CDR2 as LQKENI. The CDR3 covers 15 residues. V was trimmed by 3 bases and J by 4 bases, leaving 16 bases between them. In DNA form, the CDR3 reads TGTGCCAGCTCACCTGGTAGGGGAACTGATTACGAGCAGTACTTC. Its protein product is CASSPGRGTDYEQYF.

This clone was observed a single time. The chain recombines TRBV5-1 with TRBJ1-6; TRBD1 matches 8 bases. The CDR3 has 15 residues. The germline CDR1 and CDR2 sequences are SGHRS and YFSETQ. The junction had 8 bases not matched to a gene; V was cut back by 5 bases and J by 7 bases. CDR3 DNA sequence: TGCGCCAGCAGACCGATGGGACAGGAGAATTCACCCCTCCACTTT. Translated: CASRPMGQENSPLHF.

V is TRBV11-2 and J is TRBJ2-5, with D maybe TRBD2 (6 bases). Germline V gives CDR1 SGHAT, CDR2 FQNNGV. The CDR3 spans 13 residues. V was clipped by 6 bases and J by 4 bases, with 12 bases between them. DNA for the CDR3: TGTGCCAGCAGGAATTTGGGAGGAGAGACCCAGTACTTC. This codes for CASRNLGGETQYF.

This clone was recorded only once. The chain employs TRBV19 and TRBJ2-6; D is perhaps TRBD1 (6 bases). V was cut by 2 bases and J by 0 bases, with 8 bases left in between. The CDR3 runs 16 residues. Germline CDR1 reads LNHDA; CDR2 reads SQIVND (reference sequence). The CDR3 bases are TGTGCCAGTAGTATATTAGGGGGCTCTGGGGCCAACGTCCTGACTTTC. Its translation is CASSILGGSGANVLTF.

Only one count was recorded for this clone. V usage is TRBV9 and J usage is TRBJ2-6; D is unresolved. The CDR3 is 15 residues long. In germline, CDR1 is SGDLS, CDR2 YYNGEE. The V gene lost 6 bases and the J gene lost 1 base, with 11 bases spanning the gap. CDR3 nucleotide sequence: TGTGCCAGCACCAAGTACGGGTCTGGGGCCAACGTCCTGACTTTC. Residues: CASTKYGSGANVLTF.

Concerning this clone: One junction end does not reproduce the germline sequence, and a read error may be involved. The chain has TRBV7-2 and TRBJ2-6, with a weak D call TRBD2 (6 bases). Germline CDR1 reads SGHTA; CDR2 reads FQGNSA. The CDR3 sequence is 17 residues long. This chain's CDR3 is CASGPGTQRSGANGLTF. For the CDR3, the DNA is TGTGCCAGCGGGCCCGGGACTCAACGCTCTGGGGCCAACGGCCTGACTTTC.

The CDR3 DNA is TGTGCCAGCAGCTCGGGACAGGGGGGCACAGATACGCAGTATTTT. It specifies CASSSGQGGTDTQYF. The genes are TRBV7-3 and TRBJ2-3; TRBD1 matches at 11 bases. This CDR3 spans 15 amino acids. Germline values: CDR1 SGHTA, CDR2 FQGTGA. The ends lost 4 bases at V and 1 base at J; junction bases unmatched: 1. Drawing the rest from reference TRBV7-3 and TRBJ2-3, the complete variable domain is GAGVSQTPSNKVTEKGKYVELRCDPISGHTALYWYRQSLGQGPEFLIYFQGTGAADDSGLPNDRFFAVRPEGSVSTLKIQRTERGDSAVYLCASSSGQGGTDTQYFGPGTRLTVL.

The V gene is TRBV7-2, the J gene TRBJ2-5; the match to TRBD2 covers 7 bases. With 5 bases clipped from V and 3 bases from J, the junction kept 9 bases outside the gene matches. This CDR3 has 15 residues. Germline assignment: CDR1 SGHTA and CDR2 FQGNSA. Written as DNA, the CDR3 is TGTGCCAGCAGCCTTAGTGGCGGGGGAAAAGAGACCCAGTACTTC. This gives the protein CASSLSGGGKETQYF.

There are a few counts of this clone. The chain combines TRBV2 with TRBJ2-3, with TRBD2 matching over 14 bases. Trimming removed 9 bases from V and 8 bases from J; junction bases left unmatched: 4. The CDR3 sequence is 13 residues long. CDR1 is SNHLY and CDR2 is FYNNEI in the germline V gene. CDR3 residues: CARGLAGEGTQYF. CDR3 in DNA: TGTGCCAGGGGACTAGCGGGGGAGGGTACGCAGTATTTT.

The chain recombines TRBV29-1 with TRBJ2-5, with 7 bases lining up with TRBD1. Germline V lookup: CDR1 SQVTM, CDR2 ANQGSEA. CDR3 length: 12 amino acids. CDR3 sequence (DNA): TGCAGTGGGATGACAGGGCCGAAGACCCAGTACTTC. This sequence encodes CSGMTGPKTQYF.

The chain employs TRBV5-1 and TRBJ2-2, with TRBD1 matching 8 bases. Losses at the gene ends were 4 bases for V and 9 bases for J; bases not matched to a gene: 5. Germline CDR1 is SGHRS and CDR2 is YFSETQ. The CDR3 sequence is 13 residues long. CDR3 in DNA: TGCGCCAGCAGCACCTCAGGGGGCCGGGAGCTGTTTTTT. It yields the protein CASSTSGGRELFF.

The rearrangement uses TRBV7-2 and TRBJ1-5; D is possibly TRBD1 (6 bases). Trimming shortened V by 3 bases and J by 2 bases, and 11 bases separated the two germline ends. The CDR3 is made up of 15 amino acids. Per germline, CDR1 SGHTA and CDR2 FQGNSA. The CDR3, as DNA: TGTGCCAGCAGCTTGGAAGCAGGGGGCAATCAGCCCCAGCATTTT. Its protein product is CASSLEAGGNQPQHF.

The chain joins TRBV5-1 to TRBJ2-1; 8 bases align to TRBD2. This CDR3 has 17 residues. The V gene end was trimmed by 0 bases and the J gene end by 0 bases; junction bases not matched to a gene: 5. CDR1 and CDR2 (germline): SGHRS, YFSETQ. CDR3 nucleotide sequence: TGCGCCAGCAGCTTGGGACTAGCGCCTAGCTCCTACAATGAGCAGTTCTTC. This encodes CASSLGLAPSSYNEQFF.

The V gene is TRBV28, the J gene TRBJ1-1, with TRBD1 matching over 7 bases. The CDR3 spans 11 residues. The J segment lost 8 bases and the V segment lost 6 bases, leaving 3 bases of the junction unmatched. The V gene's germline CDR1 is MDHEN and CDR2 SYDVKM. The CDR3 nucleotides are TGTGCCAGCAGCCTGACAGGGGAAGCTTTCTTT. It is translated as CASSLTGEAFF.

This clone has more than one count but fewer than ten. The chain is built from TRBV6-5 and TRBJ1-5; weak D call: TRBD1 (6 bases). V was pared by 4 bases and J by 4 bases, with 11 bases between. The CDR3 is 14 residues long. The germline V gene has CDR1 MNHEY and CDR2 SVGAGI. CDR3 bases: TGTGCCAGCAGTTTCGGACAGAGAAATCAGCCCCAGCATTTT. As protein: CASSFGQRNQPQHF.

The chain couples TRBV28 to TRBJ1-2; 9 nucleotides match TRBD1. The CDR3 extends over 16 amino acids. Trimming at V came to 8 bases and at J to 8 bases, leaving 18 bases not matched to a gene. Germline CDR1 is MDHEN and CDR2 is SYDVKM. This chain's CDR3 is CASAQMPGQGITGYTF. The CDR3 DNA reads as TGTGCCAGCGCCCAAATGCCGGGACAGGGAATAACGGGCTACACCTTC.

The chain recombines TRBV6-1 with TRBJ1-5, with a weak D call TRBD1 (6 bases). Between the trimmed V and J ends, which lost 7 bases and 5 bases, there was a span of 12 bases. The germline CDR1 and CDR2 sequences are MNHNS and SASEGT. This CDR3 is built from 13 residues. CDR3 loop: CASTLKGDQPQHF. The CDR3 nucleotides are TGTGCCAGCACTCTCAAGGGGGATCAGCCCCAGCATTTT.

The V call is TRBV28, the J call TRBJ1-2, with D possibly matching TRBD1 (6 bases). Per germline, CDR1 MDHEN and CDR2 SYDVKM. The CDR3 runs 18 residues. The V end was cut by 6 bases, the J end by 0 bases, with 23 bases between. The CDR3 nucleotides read TGTGCCAGCAGCCCCGGGGGGACACCAATCAGGGCTAACTATGGCTACACCTTC. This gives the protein CASSPGGTPIRANYGYTF.